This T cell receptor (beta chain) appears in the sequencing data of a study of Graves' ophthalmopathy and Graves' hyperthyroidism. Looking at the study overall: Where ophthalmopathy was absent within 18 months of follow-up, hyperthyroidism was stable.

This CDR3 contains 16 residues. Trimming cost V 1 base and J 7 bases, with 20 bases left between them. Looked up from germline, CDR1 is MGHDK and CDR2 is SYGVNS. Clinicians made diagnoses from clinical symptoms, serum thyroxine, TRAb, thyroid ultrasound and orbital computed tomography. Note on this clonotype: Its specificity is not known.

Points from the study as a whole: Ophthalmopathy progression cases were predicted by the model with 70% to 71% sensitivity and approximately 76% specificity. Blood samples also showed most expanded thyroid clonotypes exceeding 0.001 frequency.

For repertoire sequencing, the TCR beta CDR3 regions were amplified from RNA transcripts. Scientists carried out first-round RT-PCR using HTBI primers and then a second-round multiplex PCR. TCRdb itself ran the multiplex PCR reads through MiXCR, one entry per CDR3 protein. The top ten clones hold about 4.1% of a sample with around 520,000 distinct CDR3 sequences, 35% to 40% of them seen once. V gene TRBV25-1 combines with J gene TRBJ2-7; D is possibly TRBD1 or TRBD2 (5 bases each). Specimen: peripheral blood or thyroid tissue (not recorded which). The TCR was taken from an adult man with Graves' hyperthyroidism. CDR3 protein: CASSEFGGIGYNEQYF. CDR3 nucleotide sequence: TGTGCCAGCAGTGAATTTGGGGGAATAGGGTACAATGAGCAGTACTTC.